Shown below are 16 T cell receptor beta chains from a single sample sequenced in a study of identifying expanded T cells in peripheral blood. This table comes from immunoSEQ multiplex PCR, and its TCRdb copy is limited to in-frame clones, with some not included. The data contain 85,000 to 100,000 clones, 88% of them seen just once; the ten biggest clones take up approximately 4%. The sequencing sample was made of blood. Receptor source: a person aged 18 to 70 in good health.

The chain carries TRBV5-1 and TRBJ2-7, with D possibly matching TRBD2 (6 bases). The CDR3 contains 17 residues. Trimming removed 4 bases from V and 0 bases from J, with 20 bases in between. CDR1 is SGHRS and CDR2 is YFSETQ in the germline V gene. The CDR3 DNA follows: TGCGCCAGCAGCCGTAGCCGGGCCGGGGGAGGCTCCTACGAGCAGTACTTC. It is translated as CASSRSRAGGGSYEQYF.

V usage is TRBV30 and J usage is TRBJ2-7; 9 positions agree with TRBD1. V lost 5 bases and J lost 3; bases outside the gene matches: 8. The CDR3 runs to 14 residues. Germline-derived CDR1 and CDR2 are GTSNPN and SVGIG (reference sequence). The CDR3 loop is CAWGSGTGNYEQYF. The CDR3 coding sequence is TGTGCCTGGGGTTCAGGGACAGGGAACTACGAGCAGTACTTC. The full variable domain, completed using reference TRBV30 and TRBJ2-7, is SQTIHQWPATLVQPVGSPLSLECTVEGTSNPNLYWYRQAAGRGLQLLFYSVGIGQISSEVPQNLSASRPQDRQFILSSKKLLLSDSGFYLCAWGSGTGNYEQYFGPGTRLTVT.

The chain has TRBV7-9 and TRBJ2-1; D is possibly TRBD1 (6 bases). Germline-derived CDR1 and CDR2 are SEHNR and FQNEAQ (reference sequence). The length of the CDR3 is 14 residues. V was clipped by 2 bases and J by 8 bases, with 13 bases between them. CDR3 amino acids: CASSLLGHGDEQFF. In DNA, the CDR3 is TGTGCCAGCAGCTTACTGGGACACGGCGATGAGCAGTTCTTC.

A single count supports this clone. The rearrangement joins TRBV7-9 to TRBJ1-1, with TRBD1 as a possible D gene (5 bases). V lost 4 bases, J lost 6 bases, and 15 bases lay in between. Germline values: CDR1 SEHNR, CDR2 FQNEAQ (reference sequence). This CDR3 region has 14 residues. DNA for the CDR3: TGTGCCAGCAGCTCCCGGACGGGGGATGCTGAAGCTTTCTTT. This gives the protein CASSSRTGDAEAFF.

V usage is TRBV10-3 and J usage is TRBJ2-2, with unresolved D. There are 14 residues in the CDR3. With 7 bases removed from V and 2 bases from J, the gap between germline ends came to 11 bases. From germline, CDR1 is ENHRY and CDR2 SYGVKD. The CDR3 loop is CAITDTKNTGELFF. CDR3 sequence (DNA): TGTGCCATCACGGATACGAAAAACACCGGGGAGCTGTTTTTT.

CDR3 region: CASSQGYARSLGGPQHF. In DNA, the CDR3 is TGCGCCAGCAGCCAAGGGTACGCACGATCGTTGGGGGGGCCCCAGCATTTT. The genes are TRBV4-1 and TRBJ1-5, with D tentatively TRBD1 (5 bases). Trimming removed 1 base at V and 9 bases at J, with 22 bases between. Looked up from germline, CDR1 is MGHRA and CDR2 is YSYEKL. The CDR3 consists of 17 residues.

J is TRBJ2-7 and V is TRBV28; the match to TRBD1 covers 7 bases. The CDR3 runs to 14 residues. V gave up 7 bases and J gave up 3 bases; unmatched junction bases: 9. The V gene's germline CDR1 is MDHEN and CDR2 SYDVKM. CDR3 protein: CASTPGQQIYEQYF. The CDR3 bases are TGTGCCAGCACCCCGGGACAGCAAATCTACGAGCAGTACTTC. Full variable domain (rest looked up from reference TRBV28 and TRBJ2-7): DVKVTQSSRYLVKRTGEKVFLECVQDMDHENMFWYRQDPGLGLRLIYFSYDVKMKEKGDIPEGYSVSREKKERFSLILESASTNQTSMYLCASTPGQQIYEQYFGPGTRLTVT.

As for this clone: The junction differs from germline at one of its ends, possibly a read error. The J gene is TRBJ2-7, the V gene TRBV10-3; 9 bases agree with TRBD1. CDR3 length equals 15 residues. The V gene's germline CDR1 is ENHRY and CDR2 SYGVKD. DNA of the CDR3: TGTGCCAGCAGTGAGTCGACAGGGGGATCCTACGAGCAGTACTTC. Its translation is CASSESTGGSYEQYF.

V gene TRBV5-4 combines with J gene TRBJ2-5; 7 nucleotides line up with TRBD2. The germline V gene has CDR1 SGHNT and CDR2 YYREEE (reference sequence). V trimming: 0 bases; J trimming: 4 bases; junction bases outside the gene matches: 9. The CDR3 contains 16 residues. CDR3 coding DNA: TGTGCCAGCAGCTTGGGAGGCCGGGAGCGGGGAGAGACCCAGTACTTC. Protein: CASSLGGRERGETQYF.

The V gene is TRBV30, the J gene TRBJ2-2, with D unresolved. The CDR3 runs 12 residues. Germline V CDR1 and CDR2: GTSNPN, SVGIG (reference sequence). Trimming removed 4 bases from V and 7 bases from J, with 10 bases in between. CDR3 bases: TGTGCCTGGACAGCCGGCGGCGGGGAGCTGTTTTTT. Translated, it gives CAWTAGGGELFF. Together with reference TRBV30 and TRBJ2-2, the CDR3 gives the full variable domain: SQTIHQWPATLVQPVGSPLSLECTVEGTSNPNLYWYRQAAGRGLQLLFYSVGIGQISSEVPQNLSASRPQDRQFILSSKKLLLSDSGFYLCAWTAGGGELFFGEGSRLTVL.

The chain has TRBV2 and TRBJ2-3; 11 nucleotides align to TRBD2. CDR1 is SNHLY and CDR2 is FYNNEI in the germline V gene. After removal of 3 bases from V and 6 bases from J, the junction contained 5 bases not matched to a gene. This CDR3 region has 15 residues. The CDR3 DNA is TGTGCCAGCAGTGAGTCTAGCGGGAGGTGGGATACGCAGTATTTT. Translating it yields CASSESSGRWDTQYF. The whole variable domain, remainder taken from reference TRBV2 and TRBJ2-3, is EPEVTQTPSHQVTQMGQEVILRCVPISNHLYFYWYRQILGQKVEFLVSFYNNEISEKSEIFDDQFSVERPDGSNFTLKIRSTKLEDSAMYFCASSESSGRWDTQYFGPGTRLTVL.

This chain joins TRBV7-3 and TRBJ2-1; TRBD2 matches at 12 bases. The CDR3 is 15 amino acids. Germline V gene lookup returns CDR1 SGHTA and CDR2 FQGTGA. Losses at the gene ends were 5 bases for V and 4 bases for J; bases not matched to a gene: 3. The CDR3 coding sequence is TGTGCCAGCAGCCTAGCGGGAGGGCTGTACAATGAGCAGTTCTTC. Its translation is CASSLAGGLYNEQFF.

This chain connects TRBV6-4 to TRBJ2-1; 10 bases map to TRBD1. The CDR3 covers 15 residues. Trimming took 5 bases from V and 3 from J; bases not matched to a gene: 4. Germline CDR1 and CDR2: MRHNA and SNTAGT. The CDR3 sequence: CASSQGTGDYNEQFF. Here the CDR3 DNA reads TGTGCCAGCAGTCAGGGGACAGGGGACTACAATGAGCAGTTCTTC.

About this clone itself: An end of the junction differs from the germline gene, which may be a read error. The chain couples TRBV2 to TRBJ2-7; possible D gene TRBD1, 6 bases. Germline values: CDR1 SNHLY, CDR2 FYNNEI. CDR3 size: 13 residues. CDR3 loop: CASSEDRLYEQYF. DNA of the CDR3: TGTGCCAGCAGCGAAGACAGGCTCTACGAGCAGTACTTC.

This chain links TRBV2 with TRBJ2-7; no reliable D call. The CDR3 has 11 residues. Trimming shortened V by 5 bases and J by 3 bases, and 5 bases separated the two germline ends. Germline assignment: CDR1 SNHLY and CDR2 FYNNEI. CDR3 loop: CASSRNYEQYF. In DNA form, the CDR3 reads TGTGCCAGCAGTAGGAACTACGAGCAGTACTTC.

This clone was seen once. The chain couples TRBV29-1 to TRBJ2-7; D not resolved. V was clipped by 2 bases and J by 6 bases, with 11 bases between them. CDR3 size: 12 residues. The germline V gene encodes CDR1 SQVTM and CDR2 ANQGSEA. CDR3 in amino acids: CSVEWTPGEQYF. CDR3 DNA sequence: TGCAGCGTTGAATGGACCCCTGGCGAGCAGTACTTC.